This record covers a single T cell receptor (beta chain). This entry comes from a study of tumor T cells in aggressive B-cell lymphoma. TCRdb keeps only in-frame clones here, not all; method: immunoSEQ multiplex PCR. This table has some 2,400 clones, over 65% appearing once. CDR3 length: 13 residues. Trimming cost V 5 bases and J 0 bases, with 7 bases left between them. The germline V gene has CDR1 SNHLY and CDR2 FYNNEI. What was sequenced was tumor tissue. The rearrangement joins TRBV2 to TRBJ1-2; D ambiguous. The sequence derives from an adult with diffuse large B cell lymphoma. The CDR3 loop is CASSPRPNYGYTF. As DNA, the CDR3 is TGTGCCAGCAGTCCCAGGCCTAACTATGGCTACACCTTC.